The following is a TCR beta chain sequence with its context. Its matching antigen is unknown. Germline V gives CDR1 LNHDA, CDR2 SQIVND (reference sequence). The germline V and J ends were trimmed by 8 bases and 2 bases, with 12 bases remaining between them. The CDR3 is 13 residues long. Here immunoSEQ multiplex PCR was the method, and the copy in TCRdb shows in-frame clones only, minus some. Here the sample spans some 70,000 clones, about 91% being singletons. This entry belongs to a study of OX40 agonist ivuxolimab in advanced cancers. Study information: Around 40% of patients had received prior checkpoint inhibitor therapy. The study's findings and limits: People who partly responded at 0.1-3.0 mg/kg had some of the least clonal expansion seen.

The source of this sequence is an adult with an advanced solid tumor such as melanoma, head and neck, liver or kidney cancer. Material: CD4+ or CD8+ T cells sorted from blood, obtained in a trial of the OX40 agonist ivuxolimab. The gene calls are TRBV19 and TRBJ2-5; D might be TRBD2 (6 bases). CDR3 region: CASARREQETQYF. CDR3 in DNA: TGTGCCAGTGCCAGACGGGAGCAAGAGACCCAGTACTTC.